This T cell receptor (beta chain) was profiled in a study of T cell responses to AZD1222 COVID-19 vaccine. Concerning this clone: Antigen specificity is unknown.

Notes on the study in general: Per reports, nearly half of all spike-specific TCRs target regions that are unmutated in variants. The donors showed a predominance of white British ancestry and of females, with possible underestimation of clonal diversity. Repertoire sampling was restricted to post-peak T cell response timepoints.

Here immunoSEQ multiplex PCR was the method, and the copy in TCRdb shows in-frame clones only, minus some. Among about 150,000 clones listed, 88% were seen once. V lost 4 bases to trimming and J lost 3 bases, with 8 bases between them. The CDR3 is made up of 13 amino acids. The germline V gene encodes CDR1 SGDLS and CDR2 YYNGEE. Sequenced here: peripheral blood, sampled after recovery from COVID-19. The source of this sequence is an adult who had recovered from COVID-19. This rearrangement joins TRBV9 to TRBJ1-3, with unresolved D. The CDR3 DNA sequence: TGTGCCAGCAGCTTAGGCAGTGGAAACACCATATATTTT. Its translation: CASSLGSGNTIYF.